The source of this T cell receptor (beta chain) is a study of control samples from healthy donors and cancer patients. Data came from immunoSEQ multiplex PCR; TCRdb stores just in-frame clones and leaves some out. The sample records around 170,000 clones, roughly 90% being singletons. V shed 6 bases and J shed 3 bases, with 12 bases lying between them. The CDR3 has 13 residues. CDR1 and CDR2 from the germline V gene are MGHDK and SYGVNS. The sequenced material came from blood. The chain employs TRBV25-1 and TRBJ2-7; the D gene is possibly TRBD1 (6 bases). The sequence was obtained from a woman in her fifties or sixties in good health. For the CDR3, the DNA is TGTGCCAGCAGGGGGGACACCCGCTACGAGCAGTACTTC. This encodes CASRGDTRYEQYF.